The 28 T cell receptor beta chains given below trace back to one sample, sequenced in a study of shared clonotypes between healthy human individuals. This table comes from immunoSEQ multiplex PCR, and its TCRdb copy is limited to in-frame clones, with some not included. The data show some 2 million clones, approximately 95% seen once. In the naive CD8 group, cells lacked CD45RO and were positively selected for CCR7, so terminally differentiated effector memory CD45RA+ cells were left out. Sequences were obtained from naive CD8+ T cells sorted from blood. These receptors were taken from a man aged 18 to 30 in good health.

V is TRBV29-1 and J is TRBJ1-6; D is ambiguous. This CDR3 has 15 amino acids. V was trimmed by 4 bases and J by 1 base, leaving 11 bases between them. The germline V gene encodes CDR1 SQVTM and CDR2 ANQGSEA. The CDR3 DNA follows: TGCAGCGTTGTTGCGGCGGGGTCCTATAATTCACCCCTCCACTTT. Translating gives CSVVAAGSYNSPLHF.

Remarks on this clone: This CDR3 is also generated by other DNA sequences in the sample. The V and J genes are TRBV6-5 and TRBJ1-2, with D possibly matching TRBD1 (6 bases). V lost 2 bases to trimming and J lost 2 bases, with 9 bases between them. The CDR3 is 14 amino acids. Germline CDR1 is MNHEY and CDR2 is SVGAGI. In DNA, the CDR3 is TGTGCCAGCAGTTACCAGGGGCCGAACTATGGCTACACCTTC. This encodes CASSYQGPNYGYTF.

The V call is TRBV6-5, the J call TRBJ2-2; weak D call: TRBD1 (5 bases). V was trimmed by 1 base and J by 1 base, leaving 10 bases between them. The germline gives CDR1 MNHEY, CDR2 SVGAGI. The CDR3 sequence is 16 residues long. The CDR3: CASSYFVTENTGELFF. CDR3 nucleotide sequence: TGTGCCAGCAGTTACTTCGTGACAGAGAACACCGGGGAGCTGTTTTTT.

The CDR3 sequence is CASSLAPTSDQETQYF. CDR3 sequence (DNA): TGTGCCAGCAGCTTAGCCCCCACTAGCGACCAAGAGACCCAGTACTTC. V is TRBV11-3 and J is TRBJ2-5; 7 nucleotides line up with TRBD2. The germline V gene encodes CDR1 SGHNT and CDR2 YENEEA. Trimming at V came to 1 base and at J to 0 bases, leaving 5 bases not matched to a gene. The CDR3 runs 16 residues.

The chain employs TRBV28 and TRBJ2-7; TRBD1 agrees at 8 bases. The CDR3 is made up of 14 amino acids. Germline V lookup: CDR1 MDHEN, CDR2 SYDVKM. With V trimmed by 6 bases and J by 0 bases, 4 bases remained unmatched. The CDR3 DNA reads TGTGCCAGCAGAGGGACAGGCGTCTCCTACGAGCAGTACTTC. It encodes CASRGTGVSYEQYF.

The J gene is TRBJ2-5, the V gene TRBV19; 7 bases are a match to TRBD2. The CDR3 sequence is 15 residues long. The junction had 6 bases not matched to a gene; V was cut back by 3 bases and J by 2 bases. Per the germline V gene, CDR1 is LNHDA and CDR2 is SQIVND (reference sequence). The CDR3 is CASSMPTSSQETQYF. As DNA, the CDR3 is TGTGCCAGTAGTATGCCGACTAGCTCACAAGAGACCCAGTACTTC.

This chain joins TRBV21-1 and TRBJ1-6. TRBV21-1 is assigned pseudogene status. The CDR3 has 15 amino acids. The CDR3 DNA follows: TGTGCCAGCAACGGACCGGGACCTTGGAATTCACCCCTCCACTTT. It is translated as CASNGPGPWNSPLHF.

V is TRBV7-9 and J is TRBJ1-6; D gene ambiguous. The CDR3 sequence is 14 residues long. Deletions cut 5 bases from V and 9 bases from J, with 14 bases between. Germline CDR1 SEHNR, CDR2 FQNEAQ (reference sequence). The CDR3 nucleotides read TGTGCCAGCAGCCCCCCTCCCGAAGGTTCACCCCTCCACTTT. This translates into CASSPPPEGSPLHF.

To note about this clone: Other DNA sequences in the same sample also yield this CDR3. The genes are TRBV7-8 and TRBJ1-1; D is unresolved. Deletions cut 1 base from V and 2 bases from J, with 5 bases between. The CDR3 extends over 13 amino acids. Germline loops: CDR1 SGHVS, CDR2 FQNEAQ. The CDR3 nucleotides read TGTGCCAGCAGCTTAGGCGAAAACACTGAAGCTTTCTTT. Translated: CASSLGENTEAFF.

Comments on this clone: Different DNA sequences within this sample yield the same CDR3. This rearrangement joins TRBV5-5 to TRBJ2-7; TRBD1 aligns across 9 bases. The length of the CDR3 is 14 residues. CDR1 SGHKS and CDR2 YYEKEE come from the germline V gene (reference sequence). V dropped 1 base and J dropped 2; count of bases not matched to a gene: 1. The CDR3 region is CASSLRDRAYEQYF. The CDR3 coding sequence is TGTGCCAGCAGCTTGAGGGACAGGGCCTACGAGCAGTACTTC.

The rearrangement uses TRBV7-9 and TRBJ2-5, with D perhaps TRBD1 or TRBD2 (5 bases each). Germline V gives CDR1 SEHNR, CDR2 FQNEAQ (reference sequence). The CDR3 covers 16 residues. The V and J ends lost 1 base and 4 bases respectively, with 16 bases between them. CDR3 sequence reads: CASSLVAPGPGETQYF. CDR3 in DNA: TGTGCCAGCAGCTTAGTTGCTCCGGGACCAGGAGAGACCCAGTACTTC.

The gene calls are TRBV27 and TRBJ2-7, with D perhaps being TRBD1 or TRBD2 (5 bases each). Germline V gene sequence: CDR1 MNHEY, CDR2 SMNVEV (reference sequence). The CDR3 loop spans 13 amino acids. V shed 7 bases and J shed 4 bases, with 14 bases lying between them. The CDR3, as DNA: TGTGCCAGCAAGAGGGGCGGCGTTTACGAGCAGTACTTC. Translation: CASKRGGVYEQYF.

This chain connects TRBV15 to TRBJ2-3, with D possibly TRBD1 on 5 matching bases. Trimming removed 2 bases from V and 0 bases from J, with 12 bases in between. Per germline, CDR1 LNHNV and CDR2 YYDKDF (reference sequence). CDR3 size: 16 residues. The CDR3 DNA reads TGTGCCACCAGCAGACGACAGAGTTTAAGCACAGATACGCAGTATTTT. Translated, it gives CATSRRQSLSTDTQYF.

Concerning this clone: This specimen includes other DNA sequences encoding the same CDR3. This sequence joins TRBV27 and TRBJ2-1; D possibly corresponds to TRBD1 (5 bases). V was clipped by 3 bases and J by 9 bases, with 6 bases between them. The length of the CDR3 is 11 residues. Germline loops: CDR1 MNHEY, CDR2 SMNVEV (reference sequence). This chain's CDR3 is CASSFQGEQFF. Written as DNA, the CDR3 is TGTGCCAGCAGTTTCCAGGGTGAGCAGTTCTTC.

The V call is TRBV7-9, the J call TRBJ2-1, with TRBD2 identical over 14 bases. V lost 5 bases and J lost 8; bases outside the gene matches: 5. The CDR3 is 15 amino acids. Germline V gene data show CDR1 as SEHNR and CDR2 as FQNEAQ (reference sequence). CDR3 nucleotide sequence: TGTGCCAGCAGCCCGGGACTAGCGGGAGTGGATGAGCAGTTCTTC. Its translation: CASSPGLAGVDEQFF.

The chain joins TRBV7-7 to TRBJ2-2; 10 nucleotides line up with TRBD2. From germline, CDR1 is SSHAT and CDR2 FNYEAQ (reference sequence). The CDR3 runs to 14 residues. As DNA, the CDR3 is TGTGGGCTCGGGACTAGCGTGAACACCGGGGAGCTGTTTTTT. Amino acids: CGLGTSVNTGELFF. Looking up the rest from reference TRBV7-7 and TRBJ2-2 gives the full variable domain: GAGVSQSPRYKVTKRGQDVTLRCDPISSHATLYWYQQALGQGPEFLTYFNYEAQPDKSGLPSDRFSAERPEGSISTLTIQRTEQRDSAMYRCGLGTSVNTGELFFGEGSRLTVL.

The table lists this clone with a few counts. This sequence joins TRBV14 and TRBJ2-7; unclear D gene. The ends were cut back, 5 bases at V and 0 bases at J, with 8 bases in the middle. The CDR3 is 13 residues long. Looked up from germline, CDR1 is SGHDN and CDR2 is FVKESK. CDR3 sequence reads: CASSFRPSYEQYF. CDR3 sequence (DNA): TGTGCCAGCAGCTTTCGCCCCTCCTACGAGCAGTACTTC. Drawing the rest from reference TRBV14 and TRBJ2-7, the complete variable domain is EAGVTQFPSHSVIEKGQTVTLRCDPISGHDNLYWYRRVMGKEIKFLLHFVKESKQDESGMPNNRFLAERTGGTYSTLKVQPAELEDSGVYFCASSFRPSYEQYFGPGTRLTVT.

Comments on this clone: Other DNA sequences of this sample code for an identical CDR3. The J gene is TRBJ2-2, the V gene TRBV2; 7 bases are a match to TRBD1. This CDR3 has 14 residues. Unmatched junction bases numbered 1, after V lost 4 bases and J lost 2 bases. Germline V gives CDR1 SNHLY, CDR2 FYNNEI. CDR3 nucleotides: TGTGCCAGCAGTGGACAGGGAAACACCGGGGAGCTGTTTTTT. Protein: CASSGQGNTGELFF.

Turning to this clone: Other nucleotide sequences from this sample produce the same CDR3. This rearrangement joins TRBV25-1 to TRBJ1-2; TRBD1 aligns across 8 bases. Germline CDR1 and CDR2: MGHDK and SYGVNS. The V and J ends lost 4 bases and 8 bases, in that order; junction bases with no gene match: 9. The CDR3 has 14 residues. CDR3 sequence reads: CASSAGTGGYGYTF. DNA of the CDR3: TGTGCCAGCAGTGCAGGGACAGGAGGCTACGGCTACACCTTC.

The rearrangement links TRBV7-2 to TRBJ2-7, with no clear D. Per germline, CDR1 SGHTA and CDR2 FQGNSA. The CDR3 loop spans 12 amino acids. V was shortened by 1 base and J by 7 bases, with 8 bases between the two germline ends. The CDR3 bases are TGTGCCAGCAGCTTAGGAAGTTTGGAGCAGTACTTC. It is translated as CASSLGSLEQYF.

About this clone itself: The same CDR3 also results from other DNA sequences found in this sample. The V gene is TRBV11-2, the J gene TRBJ2-5; D gene ambiguous. V lost 4 bases and J 3 bases, leaving 3 bases between the germline ends. The CDR3 contains 11 residues. The germline CDR1 and CDR2 sequences are SGHAT and FQNNGV. Here the CDR3 reads CASSSEETQYF. The CDR3 DNA is TGTGCCAGCAGCTCCGAAGAGACCCAGTACTTC. Drawing the rest from reference TRBV11-2 and TRBJ2-5, the complete variable domain is EAGVAQSPRYKIIEKRQSVAFWCNPISGHATLYWYQQILGQGPKLLIQFQNNGVVDDSQLPKDRFSAERLKGVDSTLKIQPAKLEDSAVYLCASSSEETQYFGPGTRLLVL.

V is TRBV5-1 and J is TRBJ2-1; TRBD1 is a possible D gene (5 bases). Germline values: CDR1 SGHRS, CDR2 YFSETQ. Trimming pared 9 bases from V and 0 bases from J, leaving 13 bases between. The CDR3 is 14 residues long. This chain's CDR3 is CATQQDLSYNEQFF. CDR3 in DNA: TGCGCCACCCAACAGGACCTCTCCTACAATGAGCAGTTCTTC. The full variable domain, with the rest looked up from reference TRBV5-1 and TRBJ2-1, is KAGVTQTPRYLIKTRGQQVTLSCSPISGHRSVSWYQQTPGQGLQFLFEYFSETQRNKGNFPGRFSGRQFSNSRSEMNVSTLELGDSALYLCATQQDLSYNEQFFGPGTRLTVL.

The rearrangement joins TRBV4-1 to TRBJ1-1; 7 bases fit TRBD1. J gave up 3 bases and V 2 bases, and 6 bases lay outside the gene matches. The CDR3 has 15 amino acids. Per the germline V gene, CDR1 is MGHRA and CDR2 is YSYEKL. This CDR3 is CASSQQKGADTEAFF. CDR3 DNA sequence: TGCGCCAGCAGCCAACAAAAGGGGGCAGACACTGAAGCTTTCTTT.

This clone was seen once. The J gene is TRBJ2-3, the V gene TRBV2, with TRBD2 matching over 7 bases. With V trimmed by 9 bases and J by 6 bases, 12 bases remained unmatched. The CDR3 is 14 residues long. Germline values: CDR1 SNHLY, CDR2 FYNNEI. The CDR3 coding sequence is TGTGCCAGTACTAGGCCTAGCGGTCAGGATACGCAGTATTTT. This encodes CASTRPSGQDTQYF.

J is TRBJ1-4 and V is TRBV7-9; D perhaps matches TRBD1 (5 bases). This CDR3 is 17 amino acids long. V shed 6 bases and J shed 0 bases, with 17 bases lying between them. Per germline, CDR1 SEHNR and CDR2 FQNEAQ (reference sequence). The CDR3 protein is CASRFFPAGATNEKLFF. The CDR3 nucleotides read TGTGCCAGCAGATTTTTCCCCGCGGGGGCAACTAATGAAAAACTGTTTTTT.

The chain uses TRBV19 and TRBJ1-5, with D tentatively TRBD1 (5 bases). The CDR3 is 14 amino acids. Germline values: CDR1 LNHDA, CDR2 SQIVND (reference sequence). The V end was cut by 5 bases, the J end by 2 bases, with 10 bases between. CDR3 sequence: CASSLGGGNQPQHF. The CDR3 nucleotides read TGTGCCAGTAGTCTGGGGGGAGGCAATCAGCCCCAGCATTTT.

Concerning this clone: The identical CDR3 is also encoded by other nucleotide sequences in the sample. V gene TRBV6-5 combines with J gene TRBJ2-7, with 8 bases lining up with TRBD1. This CDR3 has 16 amino acids. Germline CDR1 MNHEY, CDR2 SVGAGI. Unmatched junction bases numbered 5, after V lost 0 bases and J lost 1 base. The DNA for the CDR3 is TGTGCCAGCAGTTACTCTACGGGACAGGCATCCTACGAGCAGTACTTC. Its translation: CASSYSTGQASYEQYF.

The chain couples TRBV5-1 to TRBJ1-2, with TRBD1 as a possible D gene (5 bases). The CDR3 contains 18 residues. Germline lookup yields CDR1 SGHRS and CDR2 YFSETQ. Trimming took 8 bases from V and 0 from J, leaving 26 bases between them. The CDR3 reads CARSILPGPTRANYGYTF. CDR3 in DNA: TGCGCCAGGTCAATTCTACCGGGACCGACCAGAGCTAACTATGGCTACACCTTC.